This is a list of T cell receptor beta chains from one sample in a study of blood T cell repertoires in COVID-19. The repertoire was sequenced with immunoSEQ multiplex PCR; TCRdb's copy has only in-frame clones and lacks some. The sample has about 99,000 clones, about 89% seen once; the top ten hold 5.1%. The sample taken for sequencing was peripheral blood. These receptors were obtained from a human donor in a cohort sampled during active COVID-19. Each CDR3 is given with its conserved first and last residue. D genes are given only for firm matches. Clone size is stated in some rows and not others, as once, few, many or a class when expanded.

>TRBV7-2|medium-sized|.|TRBJ2-2
CASSSDTGELFF
TGTGCCAGCAGCTCAGACACCGGGGAGCTGTTTTTT
>TRBV9|.|TRBD1|TRBJ1-3
CASSGREVGQGRVSNTIYF
TGTGCCAGCAGCGGACGGGAGGTGGGACAGGGGCGAGTTTCGAACACCATATATTTT
>TRBV7-8|.|TRBD2|TRBJ2-3
CASSLSLAGNTQYF
TGTGCCAGCAGCTTAAGCCTAGCGGGGAATACGCAGTATTTT
>TRBV7-8|.|.|TRBJ1-1
CASSLVSHSNTEAFF
TGTGCCAGCAGCTTAGTGAGCCACTCGAACACTGAAGCTTTCTTT
>TRBV5-1|.|.|TRBJ1-5
CASSPSGGYQPQHF
TGCGCCAGCAGCCCGTCGGGGGGCTATCAGCCCCAGCATTTT
>TRBV3-1/TRBV3-2|.|.|TRBJ1-1
CASSQAPGIMNTEAFF
TGTGCCAGCAGCCAAGCCCCAGGGATTATGAACACTGAAGCTTTCTTT
>TRBV19|.|.|TRBJ1-2
CASSITRDGYTF
TGTGCCAGTAGTATAACCAGGGATGGCTACACCTTC
>TRBV2|.|TRBD1|TRBJ2-7
CASSGDSYPYEQYF
TGTGCCAGCAGCGGGGACAGCTATCCCTACGAGCAGTACTTC
>TRBV9|.|.|TRBJ1-1
CASSVGTGTSNTEAFF
TGTGCCAGCAGCGTAGGCACCGGGACATCGAACACTGAAGCTTTCTTT
>TRBV28|once|TRBD1|TRBJ2-3
CASRPSGQGSDTQYF
TGTGCCAGCAGACCTTCGGGACAGGGGTCAGATACGCAGTATTTT
>TRBV11-2|.|.|TRBJ2-7
CASSLSAYEQYF
TGTGCCAGCAGCTTATCGGCCTACGAGCAGTACTTC
>TRBV5-8|.|TRBD1|TRBJ1-5
CASSRTGDQPQHF
TGTGCCAGCAGCCGGACAGGGGACCAGCCCCAGCATTTT
>TRBV14|few|TRBD1|TRBJ2-1
CASSKYRDSAYNEQFF
TGTGCCAGCAGTAAATACCGGGACAGCGCCTACAATGAGCAGTTCTTC
>TRBV4-2|.|.|TRBJ2-5
CASSQDRGTQYF
TGTGCCAGCAGCCAAGATAGGGGGACCCAGTACTTC
>TRBV6-5|.|.|TRBJ1-1
CASSYSWELNTEAFF
TGTGCCAGCAGTTACTCTTGGGAGCTGAACACTGAAGCTTTCTTT
>TRBV3-1/TRBV3-2|.|.|TRBJ2-7
CASSRRDQWYEQYF
TGTGCCAGCAGCCGGCGGGACCAGTGGTACGAGCAGTACTTC
>TRBV28|.|TRBD2|TRBJ2-1
CASSPLAGGANEQFF
TGTGCCAGCAGCCCGCTAGCGGGAGGGGCGAATGAGCAGTTCTTC
>TRBV28|.|TRBD2|TRBJ2-7
CASRTLAGVYEQYF
TGTGCCAGCAGAACTCTAGCGGGGGTTTACGAGCAGTACTTC
>TRBV6-1|.|.|TRBJ2-5
CASSEVRETQYF
TGTGCCAGCAGTGAAGTTCGAGAGACCCAGTACTTC
>TRBV27|.|.|TRBJ1-4
CASSSQGKRGEKLFF
TGTGCCAGCAGTTCCCAAGGCAAACGGGGTGAAAAACTGTTTTTT
>TRBV18|.|TRBD2|TRBJ2-1
CASSPGTSGVHNEQFF
TGTGCCAGCTCACCAGGCACTAGCGGGGTTCACAATGAGCAGTTCTTC
>TRBV28|.|.|TRBJ1-2
CASSLIGATVYGYTF
TGTGCCAGCAGTTTAATTGGGGCCACTGTTTATGGCTACACCTTC
>TRBV28|once|TRBD2|TRBJ2-3
CASSRGPSGATDTQYF
TGTGCCAGCAGCAGAGGACCTAGCGGGGCGACAGATACGCAGTATTTT
>TRBV6-1|once|TRBD2|TRBJ2-1
CASSEPGGLAGHNEQFF
TGTGCCAGCAGTGAGCCGGGGGGCCTAGCGGGCCACAATGAGCAGTTCTTC
>TRBV18|.|TRBD1|TRBJ2-7
CASSPGQGAREQYF
TGTGCCAGCTCGCCGGGACAGGGGGCGAGGGAGCAGTACTTC
>TRBV6-5|.|TRBD2|TRBJ2-1
CASRTGGRNEQFF
TGTGCCAGCAGAACGGGGGGTCGGAATGAGCAGTTCTTC
>TRBV4-1|.|.|TRBJ2-2
CASSSGVTGELFF
TGCGCCAGCAGTAGCGGAGTCACCGGGGAGCTGTTTTTT
>TRBV28|.|.|TRBJ2-7
CASGAAYYEQYF
TGTGCCAGCGGGGCAGCCTACTACGAGCAGTACTTC
>TRBV25-1|.|TRBD1|TRBJ1-1
CASSEWQPGQGDTEAFF
TGTGCCAGCAGTGAATGGCAGCCTGGACAGGGGGACACTGAAGCTTTCTTT